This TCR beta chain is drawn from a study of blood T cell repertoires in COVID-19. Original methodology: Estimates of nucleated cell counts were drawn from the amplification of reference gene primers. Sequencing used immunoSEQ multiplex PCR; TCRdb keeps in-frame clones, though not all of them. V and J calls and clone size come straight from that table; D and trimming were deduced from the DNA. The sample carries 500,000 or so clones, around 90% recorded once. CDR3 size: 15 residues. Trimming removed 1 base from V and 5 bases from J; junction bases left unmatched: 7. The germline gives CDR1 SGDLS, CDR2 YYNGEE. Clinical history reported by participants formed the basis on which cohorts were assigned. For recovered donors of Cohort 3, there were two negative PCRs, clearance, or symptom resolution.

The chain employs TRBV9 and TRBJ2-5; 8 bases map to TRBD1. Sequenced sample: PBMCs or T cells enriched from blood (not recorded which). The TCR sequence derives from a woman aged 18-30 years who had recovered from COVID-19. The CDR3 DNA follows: TGTGCCAGCAGCGTATCAGGGGGCGGTTGGGAGACCCAGTACTTC. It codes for CASSVSGGGWETQYF.